This T cell receptor beta chain was captured in a study of T cells in Graves' hyperthyroidism and ophthalmopathy (dated by TCRdb to about 2019). Notes on the research overall: Peripheral blood was sampled at the time of initial diagnosis, prior to any treatment. To identify TCR V-J signatures that set the groups apart, the researchers used a discovery cohort of approximately 98 patients, made up of 40 to 45 with Graves' ophthalmopathy and around 58 with stable Graves' hyperthyroidism. An independent validation cohort of 18 to 20 hyperthyroidism patients and about 15 patients who later progressed to ophthalmopathy tested prospective prediction of ophthalmopathy. The 75 to 100 discovery patients were divided at random into training and test sets in a 7:3 ratio. Thyroid tissue and blood T-cell repertoires from over 5 Graves' hyperthyroidism patients were also compared in the study. Following sampling, methimazole starting at 30 mg daily was given to hyperthyroidism patients, and high-dose intravenous methylprednisolone was given to ophthalmopathy patients. TCR Vbeta CDR3 sequencing of roughly 140 peripheral blood samples (around 45 ophthalmopathy, some 75 hyperthyroidism and around 17 progressor patients) is reported in the paper. Here is what the overall study found, with its caveats: In cross-validation, a model built on a 13 V-J signature told ophthalmopathy apart from stable hyperthyroidism with approximately 91% sensitivity and roughly 82% specificity, and in testing the same model reached 80%/75%. In validation, the model predicted progression to ophthalmopathy with 55% to 71% sensitivity and 72.22% specificity, a median of roughly seven months before onset. No statistical method was used to fix the sample size in advance, and group allocation was not hidden from the investigators. Blood samples also contained most of the expanded thyroid clonotypes (frequency above 0.001), which suggests that blood repertoires may reflect thyroid immune responses.

Graves' hyperthyroidism was defined as stable when no progression to ophthalmopathy occurred over 18 months of follow-up. Hyperthyroidism patients were aged 18 to 65 years and newly diagnosed, with disease duration of less than 2 months. Any patient with an uncontrolled infection, another autoimmune disease, pregnancy or lactation was excluded. Diagnoses were based on clinical symptoms, serum thyroxine and TRAb, thyroid ultrasound and orbital computed tomography. PBMCs were separated from about 10 ml of fresh peripheral blood using Ficoll-Paque density gradient centrifugation. Total RNA was extracted using Trizol reagent, and RNA quality was assessed on an Agilent 2100 Bioanalyzer. The CDR3 goes from the cysteine to the phenylalanine over 15 residues. Only the CDR3 portion is preserved as DNA: 45 bases, with reading frame beginning at the first base. Trimming accounts for 5 bases at V and 0 bases at J, while the number of junction bases matched to no gene is 6.

TCR beta CDR3 regions were amplified from RNA transcripts. The first round of RT-PCR for the TCR CDR3 was performed with the HTBI primer set and the Qiagen OneStep RT-PCR kit. Libraries were constructed in a second round of multiplex PCR, after which size selection and purification were carried out. Libraries were sequenced paired-end with 100 bp reads on an Illumina HiSeq2000. The original methods were these. SOAPnuke was used to process the raw data, with reads discarded if the reads contained adapters or uncalled bases, had a mean Phred below 15, or lacked an exact constant-primer or identifier match. High-quality paired reads were merged with COPE v1.2.5, and unique nucleotide sequences were defined as clonotypes. Clonotypes were aligned to IMGT TRBV, TRBD and TRBJ reference segments using MiTCR v1.1. The analysis included only V-J combinations with a frequency above 0.0001, which together covered about 99% of the repertoires. A TCS score was defined as the ratio between F50 (clonal expansion) and ExV (chaos), using BLOSUM62-based TCRdist between CDR3 peptides within each V-J. Welch's t-statistics and random forest reduced 450 to 600 V-J features to 13, which were used in a naive Bayes classifier (R e1071). TCRdb trimmed public reads at Q25 via fastp, called clones via MiXCR and kept in-frame beta chains. Each CDR3 protein appears once, grouped with its most common genes and DNA. The V and J calls were not made by the authors but by TCRdb's processing. The sample data list fewer than 600,000 distinct CDR3 sequences, and approximately 15% of these were observed just once. Around 13% of the sample comes from the top ten.

This clonotype came up many times. It has no known antigen specificity. No per-base quality is available; no much larger clone lies one base away. Sequencing was performed on blood. This receptor was identified in a woman aged 40 to 50 with Graves' hyperthyroidism. Recombination joined TRBV12-3 or TRBV12-4 with TRBJ2-5; 7 bases in between match TRBD1. The DNA sequence reads TGTGCCAGCAGTAGCCGGGACAGATACCAAGAGACCCAGTACTTC. Its coded protein is CASSSRDRYQETQYF.